Presented here are 28 T cell receptor beta chains from one specimen sequenced in a study of a mutant IDH1 vaccine in newly diagnosed glioma. Described time point: week 35, safety follow-up. Vaccination comprised doses that each held 300 ug of mutant IDH1 20-mer peptide, plus topical imiquimod. No antigen has been identified for these receptors. This table comes from immunoSEQ multiplex PCR, and its TCRdb copy is limited to in-frame clones, with some not included. Among around 32,000 clones listed, about four fifths were seen once. The sample in question was PBMCs, obtained from a glioma patient whose treatment included an IDH1 peptide vaccine. These receptors came from a woman younger than 35 with glioma.

J is TRBJ1-6 and V is TRBV6-5; TRBD1 might be the D (6 bases). The germline CDR1 and CDR2 sequences are MNHEY and SVGAGI. Trimming removed 5 bases at V and 7 bases at J, with 12 bases between. The CDR3 extends over 14 amino acids. The CDR3 loop is CASSPGQLNSPLHF. The CDR3 bases are TGTGCCAGCAGTCCCGGACAGTTGAATTCACCCCTCCACTTT.

This chain joins TRBV6-1 and TRBJ2-7; TRBD1 matches 11 bases. The V gene's germline CDR1 is MNHNS and CDR2 SASEGT. The CDR3 is 14 residues long. With 9 bases clipped from V and 2 bases from J, the junction kept 6 bases outside the gene matches. The CDR3 reads CASWGQGVPYEQYF. The CDR3 DNA is TGTGCCAGTTGGGGACAGGGGGTCCCCTACGAGCAGTACTTC.

By share, this clone ranks as medium-sized. The chain uses TRBV2 and TRBJ1-5, with TRBD1 matching 9 bases. The J segment lost 11 bases and the V segment lost 6 bases, leaving 14 bases of the junction unmatched. The CDR3 sequence is 15 residues long. From germline, CDR1 is SNHLY and CDR2 FYNNEI. The chain's CDR3 is CASRLTGGLDSSQHF. CDR3 coding DNA: TGTGCCAGCAGACTGACAGGGGGTTTGGATTCGTCCCAGCATTTT.

The J gene is TRBJ2-3, the V gene TRBV18; no clear D. CDR3 length: 15 amino acids. The V end lost 1 base, the J end lost 1 base, and 9 bases lay between the germline ends. Germline V CDR1 and CDR2: KGHSH, LQKENI. CDR3 region: CASSPRAEGTDTQYF. The CDR3 nucleotides are TGTGCCAGCTCACCACGGGCGGAAGGCACAGATACGCAGTATTTT.

V usage is TRBV6-6 and J usage is TRBJ2-5; D perhaps matches TRBD1 (5 bases). CDR1 is MNHNY and CDR2 is SVGAGI in the germline V gene (reference sequence). Trimming took off 2 bases at V and 7 bases at J, with 14 bases between the two ends. CDR3 length: 14 residues. The chain's CDR3 is CASSYVGVQGTQYF. The CDR3 region has the DNA TGTGCCAGCAGTTACGTTGGCGTCCAGGGGACCCAGTACTTC.

This clone was detected a few times. The J gene is TRBJ1-5, the V gene TRBV7-2; 7 nucleotides align to TRBD1. The CDR3 length is 17 residues. The germline gives CDR1 SGHTA, CDR2 FQGNSA. V lost 5 bases and J lost 3; bases outside the gene matches: 13. In DNA form, the CDR3 reads TGTGCCAGCAGCCAGTTCGGACAGGCGCTAGACAATCAGCCCCAGCATTTT. Protein sequence: CASSQFGQALDNQPQHF. Looking up the rest from reference TRBV7-2 and TRBJ1-5 gives the full variable domain: GAGVSQSPSNKVTEKGKDVELRCDPISGHTALYWYRQSLGQGLEFLIYFQGNSAPDKSGLPSDRFSAERTGGSVSTLTIQRTQQEDSAVYLCASSQFGQALDNQPQHFGDGTRLSIL.

This chain links TRBV9 with TRBJ2-1; D is uncertain. V was clipped by 2 bases and J by 10 bases, with 10 bases between them. CDR1 and CDR2 (germline): SGDLS, YYNGEE. The CDR3 consists of 12 residues. CDR3 bases: TGTGCCAGCAGCGTCTTTGAGGCCGAGCAGTTCTTC. It yields the protein CASSVFEAEQFF.

The chain links TRBV30 to TRBJ1-1, with TRBD1 identical over 8 bases. Germline-derived CDR1 and CDR2 are GTSNPN and SVGIG (reference sequence). This CDR3 is 15 amino acids long. J gave up 5 bases and V 2 bases, and 10 bases lay outside the gene matches. The CDR3 loop reads CAWSTYRGLGTEAFF. Written as DNA, the CDR3 is TGTGCCTGGAGTACCTACAGGGGGTTGGGAACTGAAGCTTTCTTT.

The chain joins TRBV5-8 to TRBJ1-5; the D is unclear. CDR1 and CDR2 from the germline V gene are SGHTS and YDEGEE. Trimming shortened V by 8 bases and J by 5 bases, and 14 bases separated the two germline ends. The CDR3 sequence is 13 residues long. In nucleotides, the CDR3 is TGTGCCAGTGAGCGAGGCATTGATCAGCCCCAGCATTTT. Translated, it gives CASERGIDQPQHF.

V usage is TRBV18 and J usage is TRBJ2-3; 9 bases line up with TRBD2. The junction had 6 bases not matched to a gene; V was cut back by 5 bases and J by 0 bases. The germline gives CDR1 KGHSH, CDR2 LQKENI. CDR3 length equals 16 residues. The CDR3 reads CASSEGLASSTDTQYF. The CDR3 DNA sequence: TGTGCCAGCTCAGAAGGACTAGCGTCTAGCACAGATACGCAGTATTTT.

The V gene is TRBV27, the J gene TRBJ1-5; 7 bases match TRBD1. Per germline, CDR1 MNHEY and CDR2 SMNVEV (reference sequence). V lost 6 bases, J lost 6 bases, and 8 bases stayed unmatched. CDR3 size: 14 residues. The CDR3 coding sequence is TGTGCCAGCAGCTCAGGACAGGCCCCTCAGCCCCAGCATTTT. It encodes CASSSGQAPQPQHF.

In this sample, this clone turned up a few times. This rearrangement joins TRBV27 to TRBJ1-1, with D hard to call. The V gene's germline CDR1 is MNHEY and CDR2 SMNVEV (reference sequence). This CDR3 comprises 15 residues. Trimming left V 0 bases short and J 0 bases short, with 8 bases between. CDR3 residues: CASSLSQGMNTEAFF. In DNA, the CDR3 is TGTGCCAGCAGTTTATCCCAAGGGATGAACACTGAAGCTTTCTTT.

The V gene is TRBV15, the J gene TRBJ1-5; D is undetermined. Germline V lookup: CDR1 LNHNV, CDR2 YYDKDF (reference sequence). The CDR3 loop spans 14 amino acids. V dropped 5 bases and J dropped 2 bases, with 10 bases sitting between them. CDR3: CATSQPAGNQPQHF. CDR3 DNA sequence: TGTGCCACCAGCCAGCCCGCGGGCAATCAGCCCCAGCATTTT.

The rearrangement uses TRBV2 and TRBJ2-1, with TRBD2 matching 11 bases. Germline values: CDR1 SNHLY, CDR2 FYNNEI. This CDR3 comprises 15 residues. Trimming cost V 6 bases and J 5 bases; bases outside gene matches: 6. Written as DNA, the CDR3 is TGTGCCAGCAGACTGACTAGCGGGACCAACAATGAGCAGTTCTTC. Protein product: CASRLTSGTNNEQFF.

The chain combines TRBV5-8 with TRBJ2-7; TRBD2 matches at 9 bases. Germline assignment: CDR1 SGHTS and CDR2 YDEGEE. The CDR3 spans 15 residues. The trim removed 2 bases at V and 0 bases at J, leaving 3 bases unmatched. The CDR3 DNA reads TGTGCCAGCAGCTTTGCGGGAGGGCCCTCCTACGAGCAGTACTTC. This translates into CASSFAGGPSYEQYF.

The V gene is TRBV19, the J gene TRBJ2-1; TRBD2 aligns across 8 bases. J was trimmed by 2 bases and V by 7 bases; bases with no gene match: 4. The CDR3 has 14 residues. Germline CDR1 reads LNHDA; CDR2 reads SQIVND (reference sequence). The CDR3 loop is CASTPAGAYNEQFF. The CDR3 bases are TGTGCCAGTACCCCAGCGGGAGCCTACAATGAGCAGTTCTTC. Using reference TRBV19 and TRBJ2-1 for the parts outside the CDR3, the full variable domain is DGGITQSPKYLFRKEGQNVTLSCEQNLNHDAMYWYRQDPGQGLRLIYYSQIVNDFQKGDIAEGYSVSREKKESFPLTVTSAQKNPTAFYLCASTPAGAYNEQFFGPGTRLTVL.

The gene calls are TRBV5-1 and TRBJ1-2, with a possible D match to TRBD1 (6 bases). The V end lost 1 base, the J end lost 3 bases, and 7 bases lay between the germline ends. CDR3 length: 13 residues. CDR1 is SGHRS, CDR2 YFSETQ, per germline. The CDR3 DNA reads TGCGCCAGCAGCTTGTCAGGGGACTATGGCTACACCTTC. It is translated as CASSLSGDYGYTF.

The chain recombines TRBV4-2 with TRBJ2-1; no clear D gene. V lost 0 bases, J lost 0 bases, and 6 bases lay in between. Germline lookup yields CDR1 LGHNA and CDR2 YNFKEQ. This CDR3 is 15 amino acids long. The DNA of the CDR3 is TGTGCCAGCAGCCAAGACTGGAGCTCCTACAATGAGCAGTTCTTC. Its protein is CASSQDWSSYNEQFF.

The chain links TRBV7-9 to TRBJ2-2, with TRBD2 matching 9 bases. Trimming took 7 bases from V and 4 from J; bases not matched to a gene: 19. The CDR3 sequence is 19 residues long. CDR1 SEHNR and CDR2 FQNEAQ come from the germline V gene (reference sequence). The CDR3 DNA follows: TGTGCCAGCACCCATTGGTCGGCTAGCGGGACGAAGGTCACCGGGGAGCTGTTTTTT. It is translated as CASTHWSASGTKVTGELFF.

The CDR3 loop is CASSEGGRKYNSPLHF. CDR3 sequence (DNA): TGTGCCAGCAGTGAAGGCGGCAGGAAGTATAATTCACCCCTCCACTTT. This rearrangement joins TRBV6-1 to TRBJ1-6, with no clear D. The germline V gene encodes CDR1 MNHNS and CDR2 SASEGT. The CDR3 is 16 amino acids. The V end was cut by 1 base, the J end by 4 bases, with 11 bases between.

The chain carries TRBV13 and TRBJ2-3; a weak D match, TRBD2 (7 bases). Germline V lookup: CDR1 PRHDT, CDR2 FYEKMQ (reference sequence). There are 16 residues in the CDR3. With 0 bases removed from V and 0 bases from J, the gap between germline ends came to 10 bases. The CDR3 DNA sequence: TGTGCCAGCAGCTTAGGCGCGGGGGCTAGCACAGATACGCAGTATTTT. Translation gives CASSLGAGASTDTQYF.

This clone was picked up one time. For the CDR3, the DNA is TGTGCCAGCAGCCTCGAGGGGCACAGGCTTGGGGTCTATGGCTACACCTTC. Translation gives CASSLEGHRLGVYGYTF. The chain links TRBV7-2 to TRBJ1-2; D might be TRBD1 (5 bases). Germline V gene lookup returns CDR1 SGHTA and CDR2 FQGNSA. The CDR3 totals 17 residues. V lost 5 bases, J lost 4 bases, and 23 bases lay in between.

This clone was counted between two and nine times. V is TRBV9 and J is TRBJ1-5; D is perhaps TRBD1 (6 bases). This CDR3 spans 15 amino acids. The V end lost 3 bases, the J end lost 4 bases, and 14 bases lay between the germline ends. Germline V lookup: CDR1 SGDLS, CDR2 YYNGEE. The CDR3 bases are TGTGCCAGCAGCGGGCAGGGGTCCGTTAATCAGCCCCAGCATTTT. It yields the protein CASSGQGSVNQPQHF.

The J gene is TRBJ2-2, the V gene TRBV9; D remains unclear. CDR1 and CDR2 (germline): SGDLS, YYNGEE. Trimming took 3 bases from V and 3 from J, leaving 12 bases between them. CDR3 size: 15 residues. CDR3 in DNA: TGTGCCAGCAGCGCCTATCAGCGAGACACCGGGGAGCTGTTTTTT. Protein product: CASSAYQRDTGELFF.

V and J are TRBV7-9 and TRBJ1-4, with 9 nucleotides matching TRBD1. This CDR3 is built from 15 residues. Trimming cost V 5 bases and J 5 bases; bases outside gene matches: 6. CDR1 and CDR2 from the germline V gene are SEHNR and FQNEAQ (reference sequence). The CDR3 region is CASSRLGQGNEKLFF. CDR3 coding DNA: TGTGCCAGCAGCCGACTGGGACAGGGAAATGAAAAACTGTTTTTT.

This sequence joins TRBV18 and TRBJ2-7; 11 bases fit TRBD1. The CDR3 runs to 18 residues. The germline V gene has CDR1 KGHSH and CDR2 LQKENI. Germline trimming cut 3 bases from V and 0 bases from J; bases unmatched to any gene: 10. Here the CDR3 reads CASSPFRIGTGGSYEQYF. CDR3 nucleotide sequence: TGTGCCAGCTCACCGTTCCGTATCGGGACAGGGGGCTCCTACGAGCAGTACTTC.

The chain links TRBV2 to TRBJ1-1; D is uncertain. Germline V lookup: CDR1 SNHLY, CDR2 FYNNEI. The CDR3 contains 13 residues. V was clipped by 11 bases and J by 1 base, with 14 bases between them. The DNA for the CDR3 is TGTGCCCGCTTCATGGACTCGAACACTGAAGCTTTCTTT. This encodes CARFMDSNTEAFF.

The V gene is TRBV5-6, the J gene TRBJ1-2, with D unresolved. V was shortened by 0 bases and J by 0 bases, with 6 bases between the two germline ends. Per germline, CDR1 SGHDT and CDR2 YYEEEE. The CDR3 runs to 14 residues. The CDR3 here is CASSLGQPNYGYTF. The CDR3 DNA reads as TGTGCCAGCAGCTTGGGCCAGCCTAACTATGGCTACACCTTC.